These 20 T cell receptor beta chains were sequenced from one sample in a study of beta chain features in type 1 diabetes. General observations from the study: All four CD4+ subsets of Type 1 diabetes patients contained TCRB CDR3s that were moderately but significantly shorter.

Their antigens remain unidentified. Of the isolated RNA, all was reverse transcribed, and so the sequenced material was expressed TCRB transcripts. Clones were read by immunoSEQ multiplex PCR, and TCRdb kept only the in-frame ones, dropping some. The sample has about 160,000 clones; roughly 9% are singletons. Sequenced sample: central memory CD4+ T cells from blood. The receptors shown here come from a woman aged 30 to 39 with type 1 diabetes.

This clone turned up a few times. The V gene is TRBV9, the J gene TRBJ2-1; 8 bases align to TRBD1. The V gene end was trimmed by 2 bases and the J gene end by 0 bases; junction bases not matched to a gene: 1. CDR1 SGDLS and CDR2 YYNGEE come from the germline V gene. The CDR3 runs 15 residues. The CDR3 coding sequence is TGTGCCAGCAGCGTCACAGGGGGCTCCTACAATGAGCAGTTCTTC. Its translation is CASSVTGGSYNEQFF.

This clone was seen a few times. The chain combines TRBV28 with TRBJ1-2, with D maybe TRBD1 (5 bases). Trimming removed 5 bases at V and 2 bases at J, with 15 bases between. Germline loops: CDR1 MDHEN, CDR2 SYDVKM. There are 15 residues in the CDR3. Here the CDR3 reads CASSLSGTHNYGYTF. The CDR3 region has the DNA TGTGCCAGCAGTCTTTCCGGGACTCACAACTATGGCTACACCTTC.

This clone has just a few counts. The rearrangement joins TRBV7-3 to TRBJ2-3; possible D gene TRBD2, 5 bases. Deletions cut 4 bases from V and 7 bases from J, with 15 bases between. Germline CDR1 reads SGHTA; CDR2 reads FQGTGA. The CDR3 consists of 14 residues. The chain's CDR3 is CASSSASTQNTQYF. The DNA for the CDR3 is TGTGCCAGCAGCTCAGCTAGCACCCAAAATACGCAGTATTTT.

This rearrangement joins TRBV5-1 to TRBJ2-5, with 9 bases fitting TRBD1. Trimming at V came to 4 bases and at J to 5 bases, leaving 9 bases not matched to a gene. The CDR3 has 15 residues. CDR1 and CDR2 from the germline V gene are SGHRS and YFSETQ. The CDR3 sequence is CASSPGQGNWETQYF. For the CDR3, the DNA is TGCGCCAGCAGCCCGGGACAGGGTAATTGGGAGACCCAGTACTTC.

The table lists this clone with a few counts. The chain combines TRBV29-1 with TRBJ1-2; tentative D call: TRBD1 (5 bases). The CDR3 spans 11 residues. Germline-derived CDR1 and CDR2 are SQVTM and ANQGSEA. With 7 bases removed from V and 8 bases from J, the gap between germline ends came to 14 bases. CDR3 DNA: TGCAGCGCATTGGCGGGGGGAGGCTACACCTTC. This translates into CSALAGGGYTF. Variable domain in full (rest from reference TRBV29-1 and TRBJ1-2): SAVISQKPSRDICQRGTSLTIQCQVDSQVTMMFWYRQQPGQSLTLIATANQGSEATYESGFVIDKFPISRPNLTFSTLTVSNMSPEDSSIYLCSALAGGGYTFGSGTRLTVV.

V usage is TRBV11-2 and J usage is TRBJ2-2; unclear D gene. V was trimmed by 7 bases and J by 7 bases, leaving 7 bases between them. This CDR3 has 11 amino acids. Germline lookup yields CDR1 SGHAT and CDR2 FQNNGV. DNA of the CDR3: TGTGCCAGCAACAAATTCGGGGAGCTGTTTTTT. Residues: CASNKFGELFF.

This clone was counted a few times. V and J are TRBV11-3 and TRBJ2-3, with a weak D call TRBD1 (5 bases). V shed 1 base and J shed 0 bases, with 8 bases lying between them. Germline V gene sequence: CDR1 SGHNT, CDR2 YENEEA. The CDR3 sequence is 15 residues long. CDR3 amino acids: CASSLGPGSTDTQYF. The DNA of the CDR3 is TGTGCCAGCAGCTTAGGACCAGGGAGCACAGATACGCAGTATTTT.

This clone was seen more than once but under ten times. The V and J genes are TRBV19 and TRBJ1-5, with TRBD1 matching over 10 bases. The CDR3 length is 17 residues. J lost 4 bases, V lost 3 bases, and 9 bases had no gene match. Germline CDR1 reads LNHDA; CDR2 reads SQIVND (reference sequence). The CDR3 DNA reads TGTGCCAGTAGTATGGACGGGACAGGGGTAGGAAATCAGCCCCAGCATTTT. Translation: CASSMDGTGVGNQPQHF.

The table lists this clone with a few counts. The chain is built from TRBV6-6 and TRBJ2-7, with 11 bases matching TRBD2. Losses at the gene ends were 5 bases for V and 5 bases for J; bases not matched to a gene: 11. Germline values: CDR1 MNHNY, CDR2 SVGAGI (reference sequence). The CDR3 is 16 residues long. CDR3 region: CASSRLLAGERDEQYF. DNA for the CDR3: TGTGCCAGCAGTCGACTACTAGCGGGAGAACGGGACGAGCAGTACTTC.

The rearrangement links TRBV11-1 to TRBJ1-1; D is perhaps TRBD1 (6 bases). The V and J ends lost 9 bases and 0 bases respectively, with 11 bases between them. Germline V CDR1 and CDR2: SGHAT, FQDESV (reference sequence). The CDR3 is 13 residues long. Here the CDR3 reads CASKQGMNTEAFF. The CDR3 DNA reads TGTGCCAGTAAACAGGGCATGAACACTGAAGCTTTCTTT.

The V call is TRBV5-6, the J call TRBJ2-5, with 12 bases matching TRBD2. The V segment lost 3 bases and the J segment 9 bases; nucleotides outside the gene matches: 3. The CDR3 is 13 residues long. Germline V CDR1 and CDR2: SGHDT, YYEEEE. The CDR3 here is CASSWTSGDAQYF. The CDR3 nucleotides are TGTGCCAGCAGCTGGACTAGCGGGGATGCCCAGTACTTC. The whole variable domain, filled in from reference TRBV5-6 and TRBJ2-5, reads DAGVTQSPTHLIKTRGQQVTLRCSPKSGHDTVSWYQQALGQGPQFIFQYYEEEERQRGNFPDRFSGHQFPNYSSELNVNALLLGDSALYLCASSWTSGDAQYFGPGTRLLVL.

In its sample, this clone was seen a few times. The rearrangement joins TRBV10-3 to TRBJ2-5, with TRBD1 matching 8 bases. The junction had 1 base not matched to a gene; V was cut back by 0 bases and J by 4 bases. Germline CDR1 and CDR2: ENHRY and SYGVKD. The CDR3 is 14 amino acids. This CDR3 is CAISESTGAETQYF. DNA of the CDR3: TGTGCCATCAGTGAGTCGACAGGGGCAGAGACCCAGTACTTC.

The chain recombines TRBV5-1 with TRBJ1-1; the D gene is possibly TRBD1 (5 bases). The CDR3 contains 13 residues. V was trimmed by 7 bases and J by 4 bases, leaving 14 bases between them. CDR1 and CDR2 from the germline V gene are SGHRS and YFSETQ. CDR3 protein: CASSFGGFTEAFF. The CDR3 DNA is TGCGCCAGCTCCTTCGGGGGGTTCACTGAAGCTTTCTTT. Full variable domain (outside the CDR3, taken from reference TRBV5-1 and TRBJ1-1): KAGVTQTPRYLIKTRGQQVTLSCSPISGHRSVSWYQQTPGQGLQFLFEYFSETQRNKGNFPGRFSGRQFSNSRSEMNVSTLELGDSALYLCASSFGGFTEAFFGQGTRLTVV.

The chain recombines TRBV7-2 with TRBJ2-7; possibly TRBD2 for D (6 bases). The CDR3 spans 15 residues. The germline V gene has CDR1 SGHTA and CDR2 FQGNSA. V dropped 0 bases and J dropped 0 bases, with 9 bases sitting between them. The CDR3 bases are TGTGCCAGCAGCTTAGCTAGCGGCCTCTCCTACGAGCAGTACTTC. Amino acid sequence: CASSLASGLSYEQYF.

This rearrangement joins TRBV9 to TRBJ1-5; 9 bases map to TRBD1. The length of the CDR3 is 14 residues. V trimming: 3 bases; J trimming: 5 bases; junction bases outside the gene matches: 3. Per the germline V gene, CDR1 is SGDLS and CDR2 is YYNGEE. Here the CDR3 DNA reads TGTGCCAGCAGCGGACAGGGGGTCTATCAGCCCCAGCATTTT. The encoded protein is CASSGQGVYQPQHF.

This clone was counted between two and nine times. The rearrangement uses TRBV19 and TRBJ2-7; 8 bases fit TRBD1. The germline CDR1 and CDR2 sequences are LNHDA and SQIVND (reference sequence). J gave up 6 bases and V 4 bases, and 2 bases lay outside the gene matches. The CDR3 spans 12 residues. Here the CDR3 reads CASSTGQGEQYF. The CDR3 DNA follows: TGTGCCAGTAGTACCGGACAGGGCGAGCAGTACTTC.

This clone has only a few counts. CDR3 sequence reads: CASKEGQLTYEQYF. In nucleotides, the CDR3 is TGCGCCAGCAAGGAGGGACAGTTGACCTACGAGCAGTACTTC. V gene TRBV5-1 combines with J gene TRBJ2-7; possible D gene TRBD1, 7 bases. Germline CDR1 is SGHRS and CDR2 is YFSETQ. The CDR3 runs to 14 residues. The V gene lost 6 bases and the J gene lost 2 bases, with 15 bases spanning the gap.

CDR3 nucleotide sequence: TGTGCCAGCAGCTTCGGACTAGCAGACAATGAGCAGTTCTTC. Its translation: CASSFGLADNEQFF. The V and J genes are TRBV25-1 and TRBJ2-1; 8 bases align to TRBD2. V trimming: 6 bases; J trimming: 5 bases; junction bases outside the gene matches: 6. The CDR3 length is 14 residues. Germline V gene lookup returns CDR1 MGHDK and CDR2 SYGVNS.

In this sample, this clone turned up a few times. V gene TRBV28 combines with J gene TRBJ1-4; D not resolved. The V gene's germline CDR1 is MDHEN and CDR2 SYDVKM. The CDR3 extends over 13 amino acids. V was cut by 6 bases and J by 3 bases, with 8 bases left in between. This CDR3 is CASRSGSNEKLFF. The CDR3 DNA reads as TGTGCCAGCAGGAGCGGTTCTAATGAAAAACTGTTTTTT.

V gene TRBV10-1 combines with J gene TRBJ2-1; 10 nucleotides match TRBD2. CDR3 length equals 14 residues. The V gene end was trimmed by 10 bases and the J gene end by 6 bases; junction bases not matched to a gene: 9. CDR1 and CDR2 from the germline V gene are WNHNN and SYGVQD (reference sequence). CDR3 sequence: CATRPGLASNEQFF. CDR3 in DNA: TGCGCCACCCGACCGGGACTAGCGAGCAATGAGCAGTTCTTC.